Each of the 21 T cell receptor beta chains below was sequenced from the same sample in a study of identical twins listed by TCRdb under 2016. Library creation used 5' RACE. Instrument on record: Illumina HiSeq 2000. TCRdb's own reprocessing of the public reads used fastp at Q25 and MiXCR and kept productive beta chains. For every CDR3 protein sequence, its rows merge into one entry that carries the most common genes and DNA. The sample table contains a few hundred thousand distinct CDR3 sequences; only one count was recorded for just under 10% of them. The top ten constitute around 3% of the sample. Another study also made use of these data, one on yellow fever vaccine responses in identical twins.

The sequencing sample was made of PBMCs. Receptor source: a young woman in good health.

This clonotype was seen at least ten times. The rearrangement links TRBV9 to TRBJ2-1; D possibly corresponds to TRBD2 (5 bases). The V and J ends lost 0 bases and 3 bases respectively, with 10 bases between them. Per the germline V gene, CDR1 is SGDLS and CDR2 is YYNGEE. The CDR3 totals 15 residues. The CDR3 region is CASSVAPSNYNEQFF. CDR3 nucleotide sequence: TGTGCCAGCAGCGTAGCCCCTAGCAACTACAATGAGCAGTTCTTC.

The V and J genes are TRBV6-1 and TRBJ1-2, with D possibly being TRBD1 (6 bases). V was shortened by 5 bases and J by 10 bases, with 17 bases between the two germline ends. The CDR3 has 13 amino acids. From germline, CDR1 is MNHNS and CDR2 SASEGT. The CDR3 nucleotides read TGTGCCAGCAGTACAAGGGGGGAAAACGACTACACCTTC. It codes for CASSTRGENDYTF.

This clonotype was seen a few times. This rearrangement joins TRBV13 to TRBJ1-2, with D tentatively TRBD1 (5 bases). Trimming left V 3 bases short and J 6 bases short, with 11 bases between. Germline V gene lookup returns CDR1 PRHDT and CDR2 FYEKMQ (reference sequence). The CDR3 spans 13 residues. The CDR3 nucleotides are TGTGCCAGCAGCTTCGGGACCTTTGATGGCTACACCTTC. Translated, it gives CASSFGTFDGYTF.

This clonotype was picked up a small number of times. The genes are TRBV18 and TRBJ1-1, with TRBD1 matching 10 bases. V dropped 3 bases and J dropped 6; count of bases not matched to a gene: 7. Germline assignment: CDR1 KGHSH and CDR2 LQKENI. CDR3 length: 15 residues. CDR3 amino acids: CASSPRTGGLPEAFF. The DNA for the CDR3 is TGTGCCAGCTCACCGAGGACAGGGGGTTTACCTGAAGCTTTCTTT.

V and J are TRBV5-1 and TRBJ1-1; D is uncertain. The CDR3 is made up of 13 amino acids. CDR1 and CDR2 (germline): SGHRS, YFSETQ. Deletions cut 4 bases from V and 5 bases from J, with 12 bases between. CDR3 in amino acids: CASSPALGTEAFF. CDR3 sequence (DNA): TGCGCCAGCAGCCCGGCCCTGGGGACTGAAGCTTTCTTT.

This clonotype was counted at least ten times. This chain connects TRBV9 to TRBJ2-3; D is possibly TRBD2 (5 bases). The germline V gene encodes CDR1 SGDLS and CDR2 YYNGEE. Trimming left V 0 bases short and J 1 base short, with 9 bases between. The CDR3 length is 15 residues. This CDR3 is CASSVAEGRTDTQYF. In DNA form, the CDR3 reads TGTGCCAGCAGCGTAGCCGAGGGTCGCACAGATACGCAGTATTTT.

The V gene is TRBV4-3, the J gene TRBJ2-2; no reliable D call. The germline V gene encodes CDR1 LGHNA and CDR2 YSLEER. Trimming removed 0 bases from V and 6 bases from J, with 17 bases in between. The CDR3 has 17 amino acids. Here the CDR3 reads CASSQEPTASWAGELFF. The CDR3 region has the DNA TGCGCCAGCAGCCAAGAACCAACGGCCTCCTGGGCCGGGGAGCTGTTTTTT.

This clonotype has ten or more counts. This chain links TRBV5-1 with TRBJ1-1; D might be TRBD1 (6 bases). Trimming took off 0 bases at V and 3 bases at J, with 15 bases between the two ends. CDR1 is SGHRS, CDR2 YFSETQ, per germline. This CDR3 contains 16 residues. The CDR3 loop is CASSLAGGQSHTEAFF. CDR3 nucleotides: TGCGCCAGCAGCTTGGCCGGGGGACAAAGCCACACTGAAGCTTTCTTT.

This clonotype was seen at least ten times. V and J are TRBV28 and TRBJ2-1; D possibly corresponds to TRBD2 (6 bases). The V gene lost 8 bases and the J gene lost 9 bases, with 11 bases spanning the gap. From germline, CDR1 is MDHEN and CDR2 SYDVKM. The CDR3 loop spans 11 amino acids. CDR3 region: CASRGSGEQFF. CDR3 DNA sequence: TGTGCCAGCCGGGGGAGCGGTGAGCAGTTCTTC. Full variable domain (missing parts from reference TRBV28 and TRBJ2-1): DVKVTQSSRYLVKRTGEKVFLECVQDMDHENMFWYRQDPGLGLRLIYFSYDVKMKEKGDIPEGYSVSREKKERFSLILESASTNQTSMYLCASRGSGEQFFGPGTRLTVL.

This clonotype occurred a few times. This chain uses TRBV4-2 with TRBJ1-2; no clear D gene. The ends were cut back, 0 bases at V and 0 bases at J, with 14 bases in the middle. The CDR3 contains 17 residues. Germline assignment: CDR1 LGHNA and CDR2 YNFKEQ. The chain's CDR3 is CASSQDLPTGTNYGYTF. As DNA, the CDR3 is TGTGCCAGCAGCCAAGATCTCCCCACGGGAACTAACTATGGCTACACCTTC.

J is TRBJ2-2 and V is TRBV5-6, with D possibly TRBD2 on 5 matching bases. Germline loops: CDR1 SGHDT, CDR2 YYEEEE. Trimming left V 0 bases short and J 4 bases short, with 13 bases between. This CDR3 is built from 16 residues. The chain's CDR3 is CASSLAWERRTGELFF. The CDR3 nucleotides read TGTGCCAGCAGCTTGGCTTGGGAGCGGCGCACCGGGGAGCTGTTTTTT.

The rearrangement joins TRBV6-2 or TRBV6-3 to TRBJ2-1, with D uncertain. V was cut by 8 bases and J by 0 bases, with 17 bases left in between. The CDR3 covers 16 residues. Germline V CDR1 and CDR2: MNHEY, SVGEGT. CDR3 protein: CASSGERPSSYNEQFF. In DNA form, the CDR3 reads TGTGCCAGCTCAGGAGAGCGACCGAGCTCCTACAATGAGCAGTTCTTC.

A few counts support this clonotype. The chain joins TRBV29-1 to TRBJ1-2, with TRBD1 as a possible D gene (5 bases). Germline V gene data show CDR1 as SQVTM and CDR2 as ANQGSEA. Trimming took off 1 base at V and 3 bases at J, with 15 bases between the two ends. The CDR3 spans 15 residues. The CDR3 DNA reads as TGCAGCGTTGAAGGGGTGGCAGGGCTCCACTATGGCTACACCTTC. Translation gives CSVEGVAGLHYGYTF.

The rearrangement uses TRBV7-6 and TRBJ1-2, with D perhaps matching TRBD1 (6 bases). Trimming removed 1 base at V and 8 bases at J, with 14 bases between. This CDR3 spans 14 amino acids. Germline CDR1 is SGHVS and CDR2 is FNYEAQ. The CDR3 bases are TGTGCCAGCAGCTTAGAAGTTGAGGGGGAAGGCTACACCTTC. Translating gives CASSLEVEGEGYTF.

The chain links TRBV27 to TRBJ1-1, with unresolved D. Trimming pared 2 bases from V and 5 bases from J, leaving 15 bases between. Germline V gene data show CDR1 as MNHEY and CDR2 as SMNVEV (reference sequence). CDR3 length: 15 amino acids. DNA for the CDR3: TGTGCCAGCAGTTTAAACCCGGGGAGCTGGACTGAAGCTTTCTTT. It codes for CASSLNPGSWTEAFF.

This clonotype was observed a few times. CDR3 nucleotide sequence: TGTGCCAGCAGCTTAGGAATAAGTGTGAATGAGCAGTTCTTC. The encoded protein is CASSLGISVNEQFF. J is TRBJ2-1 and V is TRBV7-2; no clear D gene. The V end lost 1 base, the J end lost 7 bases, and 11 bases lay between the germline ends. Germline CDR1 reads SGHTA; CDR2 reads FQGNSA. This CDR3 region has 14 residues.

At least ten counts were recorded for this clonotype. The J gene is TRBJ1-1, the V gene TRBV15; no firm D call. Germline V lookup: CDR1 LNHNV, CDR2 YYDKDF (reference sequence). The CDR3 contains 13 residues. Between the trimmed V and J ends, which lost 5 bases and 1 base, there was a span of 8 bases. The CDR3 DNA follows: TGTGCCACCAGCCAACTATCGAACACTGAAGCTTTCTTT. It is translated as CATSQLSNTEAFF. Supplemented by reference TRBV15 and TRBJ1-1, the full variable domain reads DAMVIQNPRYQVTQFGKPVTLSCSQTLNHNVMYWYQQKSSQAPKLLFHYYDKDFNNEADTPDNFQSRRPNTSFCFLDIRSPGLGDTAMYLCATSQLSNTEAFFGQGTRLTVV.

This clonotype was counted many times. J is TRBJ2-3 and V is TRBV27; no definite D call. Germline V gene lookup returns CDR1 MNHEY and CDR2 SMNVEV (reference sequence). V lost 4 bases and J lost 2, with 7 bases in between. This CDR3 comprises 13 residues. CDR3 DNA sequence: TGTGCCAGCAGTTACACTAACACAGATACGCAGTATTTT. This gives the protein CASSYTNTDTQYF.

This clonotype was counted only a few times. CDR3 bases: TGTGCCAGCAGCTTAGTGGGACAGGGGTTTGAAGAGACCCAGTACTTC. It codes for CASSLVGQGFEETQYF. V and J are TRBV7-9 and TRBJ2-5, with 10 bases that match TRBD1. The CDR3 is 16 amino acids. Germline CDR1 reads SEHNR; CDR2 reads FQNEAQ (reference sequence). Trimming took 1 base from V and 3 from J; bases not matched to a gene: 5.

DNA of the CDR3: TGTGCCAGCAGCTTAGTGGCCAGCACCTACGAGCAGTACTTC. Protein sequence: CASSLVASTYEQYF. The chain joins TRBV7-9 to TRBJ2-7; the D is unclear. The CDR3 length is 14 residues. Germline CDR1 SEHNR, CDR2 FQNEAQ (reference sequence). V lost 1 base and J lost 2, with 9 bases in between.

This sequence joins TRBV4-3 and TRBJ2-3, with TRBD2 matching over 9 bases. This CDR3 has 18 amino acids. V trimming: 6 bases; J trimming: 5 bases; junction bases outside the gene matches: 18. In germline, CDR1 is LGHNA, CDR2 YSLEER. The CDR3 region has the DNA TGCGCCAGCAGACTTCTCGCGGGAGGGTACACCGGCTTAGATACGCAGTATTTT. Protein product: CASRLLAGGYTGLDTQYF.